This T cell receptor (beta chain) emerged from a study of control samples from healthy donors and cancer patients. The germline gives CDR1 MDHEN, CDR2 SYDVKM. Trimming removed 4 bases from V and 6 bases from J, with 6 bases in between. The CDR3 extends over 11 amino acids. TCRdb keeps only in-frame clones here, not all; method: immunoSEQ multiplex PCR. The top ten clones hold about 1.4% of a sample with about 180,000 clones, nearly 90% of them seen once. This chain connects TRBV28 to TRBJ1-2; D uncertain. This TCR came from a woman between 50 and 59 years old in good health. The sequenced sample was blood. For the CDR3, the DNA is TGTGCCAGCAGTTCTCAGGATGGCTACACCTTC. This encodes CASSSQDGYTF.